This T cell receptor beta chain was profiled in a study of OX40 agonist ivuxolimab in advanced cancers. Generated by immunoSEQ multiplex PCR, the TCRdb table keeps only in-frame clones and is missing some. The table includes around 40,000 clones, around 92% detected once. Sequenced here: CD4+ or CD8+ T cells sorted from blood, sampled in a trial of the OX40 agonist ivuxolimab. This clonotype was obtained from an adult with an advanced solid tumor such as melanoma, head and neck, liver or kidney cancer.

Here the CDR3 reads CASSFGLAGGPRSDTQYF. The CDR3 DNA sequence: TGTGCCAGCAGTTTTGGACTAGCGGGAGGGCCACGATCAGATACGCAGTATTTT. The chain couples TRBV27 to TRBJ2-3; 15 nucleotides align to TRBD2. V lost 3 bases and J lost 4; bases outside the gene matches: 8. Per the germline V gene, CDR1 is MNHEY and CDR2 is SMNVEV (reference sequence). This CDR3 has 18 amino acids.